This T cell receptor beta chain was found in a study of radiation and T cells in renal cell carcinoma. Turning to the study itself: Nephrectomy followed 15 Gy stereotactic body radiation by 4 weeks. Points from the study as a whole: Baseline intratumoral clonotype presence is unknown without pretreatment biopsies. From baseline, blood top tumor clonotypes peaked at 2 weeks post-radiation.

CDR1 is SGDLS, CDR2 YYNGEE, per germline. CDR3 length: 15 amino acids. The V gene end was trimmed by 2 bases and the J gene end by 1 base; junction bases not matched to a gene: 4. The time point was: blood 2 weeks post-SBRT. Treatment defined: 15 Gy SBRT to primary tumor, nephrectomy 4 weeks later. The tumor was a clear cell renal cell carcinoma. Comments on this clone: Its cognate antigen is unknown.

Here immunoSEQ multiplex PCR was the method, and the copy in TCRdb shows in-frame clones only, minus some. The sample records almost 50,000 clones, around three quarters being singletons. The genes are TRBV9 and TRBJ2-5; TRBD2 matches 8 bases. The receptor's source is a woman in her 70s with renal cell carcinoma. The material was blood, obtained from a patient whose treatment included radiotherapy and nephrectomy. The CDR3 nucleotides read TGTGCCAGCAGCGTTAGCGGGACCATCCAAGAGACCCAGTACTTC. It specifies CASSVSGTIQETQYF.